This TCR beta chain comes out of a study of CD8 T cells in ankylosing spondylitis. Study-wide findings and caveats: Typical of ankylosing spondylitis blood, it appeared, was a TCR beta motif of eight highly homologous variants. There was reportedly significant enrichment of clones that were disease-linked in matched ankylosing spondylitis synovial fluid. Those disease-linked clones were CD8+; they were also relatively rare in peripheral blood.

Quantitative 5'-RACE with molecular barcodes was used to make the TCR beta libraries. TCRdb reanalysed the 5' RACE reads using MiXCR and keeps one entry per CDR3 protein. This table has roughly 670,000 distinct CDR3 sequences, 15% to 20% appearing once. This clonotype was seen a handful of times. Its antigen is as yet unknown. This sequence was found in a male donor with ankylosing spondylitis. The sequenced sample consisted of blood, either unsorted or a sorted T cell fraction (not recorded which).

The DNA of the CDR3 is TGCGCCAGCAGCTGGGGGTCTTCGTCAGATACGCAGTATTTT. It yields the protein CASSWGSSSDTQYF. The J gene is TRBJ2-3, the V gene TRBV5-1; D could derive from TRBD1 or TRBD2 (5 bases each). Germline CDR1 SGHRS, CDR2 YFSETQ. The CDR3 contains 14 residues. Deletions cut 3 bases from V and 4 bases from J, with 12 bases between.